Shown below are 15 T cell receptor beta chains from a single sample sequenced in a study of T cells after posttransplantation cyclophosphamide. Measured with immunoSEQ multiplex PCR; TCRdb has only the in-frame clones, and not every one. The sample is made up of almost 35,000 clones, none counted only once. The sample comprised PBMCs. These receptors were collected from a woman in her forties or fifties in good health and a related stem cell transplant donor.

This clone was seen ten or more times. The chain employs TRBV4-2 and TRBJ2-1; 7 positions agree with TRBD2. Looked up from germline, CDR1 is LGHNA and CDR2 is YNFKEQ. V lost 0 bases and J lost 11; bases outside the gene matches: 13. This CDR3 has 16 amino acids. The CDR3 reads CASSQDYPSGSVKQFF. As DNA, the CDR3 is TGTGCCAGCAGCCAAGATTACCCTAGCGGCTCCGTGAAGCAGTTCTTC.

This clone was seen ten or more times. The rearrangement joins TRBV28 to TRBJ1-2; no definite D call. CDR3 size: 12 residues. Trimming took 3 bases from V and 8 from J, leaving 10 bases between them. CDR1 MDHEN and CDR2 SYDVKM come from the germline V gene. The CDR3 here is CASSFTPGGYTF. DNA of the CDR3: TGTGCCAGCAGTTTTACGCCGGGGGGCTACACCTTC.

In this sample, this clone turned up a few times. The V and J genes are TRBV29-1 and TRBJ2-5; 7 bases match TRBD1. J lost 10 bases, V lost 3 bases, and 11 bases had no gene match. The CDR3 has 13 amino acids. From germline, CDR1 is SQVTM and CDR2 ANQGSEA. CDR3 sequence (DNA): TGCAGCGTTGAGGGGAAAATAGACAGGGTCCAGTACTTC. It specifies CSVEGKIDRVQYF.

The table lists this clone with many counts. J is TRBJ2-7 and V is TRBV7-2; D is undetermined. V dropped 1 base and J dropped 0 bases, with 19 bases sitting between them. The germline V gene has CDR1 SGHTA and CDR2 FQGNSA. The CDR3 contains 18 residues. In DNA form, the CDR3 reads TGTGCCAGCAGCTTAGTCCCGCCTACGGGTGTGAGCTCCTACGAGCAGTACTTC. This codes for CASSLVPPTGVSSYEQYF.

The table lists this clone with many counts. The rearrangement links TRBV5-1 to TRBJ2-7; 9 bases match TRBD1. The V gene's germline CDR1 is SGHRS and CDR2 YFSETQ. The CDR3 covers 14 residues. The V and J ends lost 5 bases and 6 bases, in that order; junction bases with no gene match: 9. The CDR3 here is CASRGGTGWSEQYF. DNA for the CDR3: TGCGCCAGCAGGGGAGGGACAGGGTGGTCCGAGCAGTACTTC.

This clone was counted at least ten times. The chain couples TRBV7-9 to TRBJ1-1; D not resolved. V shed 5 bases and J shed 1 base, with 11 bases lying between them. The germline CDR1 and CDR2 sequences are SEHNR and FQNEAQ (reference sequence). The CDR3 is made up of 14 amino acids. The CDR3 loop is CASSQNSGNTEAFF. The CDR3 DNA is TGTGCCAGCAGCCAGAACTCGGGGAACACTGAAGCTTTCTTT.

This clone has ten or more counts. The chain joins TRBV24-1 to TRBJ2-2, with unresolved D. The CDR3 consists of 12 residues. V was shortened by 1 base and J by 6 bases, with 2 bases between the two germline ends. Germline loops: CDR1 KGHDR, CDR2 SFDVKD. The CDR3 DNA reads TGTGCCACCAGTGATTTCGCCGGGGAGCTGTTTTTT. As protein: CATSDFAGELFF.

This clone has just a few counts. The chain has TRBV11-2 and TRBJ1-5; D unclear. This CDR3 comprises 14 residues. Between the trimmed V and J ends, which lost 6 bases and 3 bases, there was a span of 12 bases. CDR1 is SGHAT, CDR2 FQNNGV, per germline. The CDR3 DNA reads as TGTGCCAGCAGTTATCGACAATCCAATCAGCCCCAGCATTTT. Translation gives CASSYRQSNQPQHF.

This clone was seen many times. This chain connects TRBV4-3 to TRBJ2-7, with D perhaps TRBD2 (6 bases). This CDR3 has 16 amino acids. The germline V gene encodes CDR1 LGHNA and CDR2 YSLEER. V was clipped by 0 bases and J by 0 bases, with 12 bases between them. The CDR3 coding sequence is TGCGCCAGCAGCCAAGAATACGCGGGATACTCCTACGAGCAGTACTTC. Translated: CASSQEYAGYSYEQYF.

At least ten counts were recorded for this clone. This sequence joins TRBV7-9 and TRBJ1-2, with a tentative D call TRBD1 (5 bases). Germline lookup yields CDR1 SEHNR and CDR2 FQNEAQ (reference sequence). The CDR3 extends over 17 amino acids. Trimming stripped 3 bases from V and 0 bases from J, with 17 bases between. The CDR3 DNA reads as TGTGCCAGCAGCTTGTTGCCCAACAGGCGATCTAACTATGGCTACACCTTC. This codes for CASSLLPNRRSNYGYTF.

This clone has at least ten counts. The chain couples TRBV14 to TRBJ1-1, with 11 positions matching TRBD1. Germline V gives CDR1 SGHDN, CDR2 FVKESK. V was clipped by 1 base and J by 3 bases; unmatched bases: 10. The CDR3 consists of 18 residues. For the CDR3, the DNA is TGTGCCAGCAGCCAAGCAGTGGTCGGGACAGGGGGTCACACTGAAGCTTTCTTT. It translates to CASSQAVVGTGGHTEAFF.

The rearrangement links TRBV7-6 to TRBJ2-1; 9 bases are shared with TRBD2. The CDR3 length is 14 residues. Per the germline V gene, CDR1 is SGHVS and CDR2 is FNYEAQ. With 6 bases clipped from V and 6 bases from J, the junction kept 6 bases outside the gene matches. The CDR3 is CASRPGTSFNEQFF. DNA of the CDR3: TGTGCCAGCAGGCCCGGGACTAGCTTCAATGAGCAGTTCTTC.

This clone was picked up many times. The chain recombines TRBV19 with TRBJ1-1; no definite D call. Germline-derived CDR1 and CDR2 are LNHDA and SQIVND (reference sequence). The CDR3 length is 13 residues. Deletions cut 8 bases from V and 2 bases from J, with 12 bases between. CDR3 in amino acids: CASQGLRNTEAFF. The CDR3 DNA sequence: TGTGCCAGTCAAGGGTTAAGAAACACTGAAGCTTTCTTT.

This clone was observed many times. The chain employs TRBV7-2 and TRBJ2-1, with 7 bases lining up with TRBD2. The ends lost 1 base at V and 9 bases at J; junction bases unmatched: 9. This CDR3 spans 15 amino acids. Germline CDR1 reads SGHTA; CDR2 reads FQGNSA. The CDR3 DNA sequence: TGTGCCAGCAGCTTAGGTGGCCTCTCTAGCGGTGAGCAGTTCTTC. Translated: CASSLGGLSSGEQFF.

This clone was observed at least ten times. The CDR3 protein is CASSLSLQLRVQETQYF. DNA for the CDR3: TGTGCCAGCAGCTTGTCCCTACAGCTAAGAGTCCAAGAGACCCAGTACTTC. V is TRBV5-6 and J is TRBJ2-5; no clear D. The CDR3 runs to 17 residues. Trimming took 1 base from V and 1 from J, leaving 17 bases between them. Germline-derived CDR1 and CDR2 are SGHDT and YYEEEE.